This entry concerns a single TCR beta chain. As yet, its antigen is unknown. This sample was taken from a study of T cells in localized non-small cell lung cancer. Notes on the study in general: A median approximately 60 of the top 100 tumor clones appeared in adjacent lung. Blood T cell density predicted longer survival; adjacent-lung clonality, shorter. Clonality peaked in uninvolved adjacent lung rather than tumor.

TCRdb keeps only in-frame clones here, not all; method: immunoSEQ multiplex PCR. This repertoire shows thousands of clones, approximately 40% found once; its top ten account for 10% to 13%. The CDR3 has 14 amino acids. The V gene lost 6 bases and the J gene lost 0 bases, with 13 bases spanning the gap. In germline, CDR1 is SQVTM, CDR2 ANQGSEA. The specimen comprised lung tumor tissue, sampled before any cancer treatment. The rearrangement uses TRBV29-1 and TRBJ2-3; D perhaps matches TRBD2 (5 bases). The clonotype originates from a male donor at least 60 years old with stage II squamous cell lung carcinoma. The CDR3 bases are TGCAGCGTAAATGAGCGGATGAGCACAGATACGCAGTATTTT. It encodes CSVNERMSTDTQYF.